This passage covers 4 T cell receptor beta chains from one sample sequenced in a study of blood T cell repertoires in COVID-19. The repertoire was sequenced with immunoSEQ multiplex PCR; TCRdb's copy has only in-frame clones and lacks some. Of a few hundred thousand clones listed, 80% to 90% are singletons. The specimen was peripheral blood. The receptors come from an elderly woman with acute or convalescent COVID-19.

J is TRBJ1-3 and V is TRBV10-3; 8 nucleotides align to TRBD1. The CDR3 loop spans 15 amino acids. Germline V CDR1 and CDR2: ENHRY, SYGVKD. Trimming cost V 8 bases and J 3 bases; bases outside gene matches: 9. CDR3 sequence: CAILQDRDGGNTIYF. The CDR3 DNA follows: TGTGCCATCTTACAGGACAGGGACGGTGGAAACACCATATATTTT.

The sample holds many counts of this clone. V is TRBV7-2 and J is TRBJ1-3; D remains unclear. Deletions cut 2 bases from V and 2 bases from J, with 7 bases between. The CDR3 runs to 14 residues. The V gene's germline CDR1 is SGHTA and CDR2 FQGNSA. The CDR3: CASSLSPTGNTIYF. CDR3 nucleotides: TGTGCCAGCAGCTTAAGCCCCACTGGAAACACCATATATTTT.

This clone occurred once. The V and J genes are TRBV7-2 and TRBJ2-4, with 9 bases lining up with TRBD1. CDR1 and CDR2 (germline): SGHTA, FQGNSA. V was clipped by 5 bases and J by 7 bases; unmatched bases: 9. This CDR3 comprises 15 residues. The CDR3 nucleotides read TGTGCCAGCAGCCTCGAGGGACAGGGTTCGAACATTCAGTACTTC. Translation: CASSLEGQGSNIQYF.

The chain employs TRBV7-2 and TRBJ1-5; 9 bases match TRBD1. Germline loops: CDR1 SGHTA, CDR2 FQGNSA. The CDR3 is 16 residues long. Losses at the gene ends were 1 base for V and 1 base for J; bases not matched to a gene: 2. CDR3 in DNA: TGTGCCAGCAGCTTAGGACAGGGGGGGAGCAATCAGCCCCAGCATTTT. Translated: CASSLGQGGSNQPQHF.